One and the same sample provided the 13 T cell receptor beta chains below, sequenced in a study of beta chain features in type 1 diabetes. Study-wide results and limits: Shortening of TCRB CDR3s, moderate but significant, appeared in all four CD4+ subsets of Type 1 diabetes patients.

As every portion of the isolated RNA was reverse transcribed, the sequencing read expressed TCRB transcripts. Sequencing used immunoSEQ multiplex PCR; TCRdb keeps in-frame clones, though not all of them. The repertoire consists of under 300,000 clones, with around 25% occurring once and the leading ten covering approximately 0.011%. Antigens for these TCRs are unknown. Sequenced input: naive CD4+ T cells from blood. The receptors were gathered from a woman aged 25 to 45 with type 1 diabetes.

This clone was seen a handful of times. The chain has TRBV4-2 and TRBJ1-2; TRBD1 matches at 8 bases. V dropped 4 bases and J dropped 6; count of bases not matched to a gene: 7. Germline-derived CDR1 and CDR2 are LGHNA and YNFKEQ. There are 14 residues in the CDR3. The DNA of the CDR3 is TGTGCCAGCAGCCCTGGCAGGGGGCCCCATGGCTACACCTTC. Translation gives CASSPGRGPHGYTF.

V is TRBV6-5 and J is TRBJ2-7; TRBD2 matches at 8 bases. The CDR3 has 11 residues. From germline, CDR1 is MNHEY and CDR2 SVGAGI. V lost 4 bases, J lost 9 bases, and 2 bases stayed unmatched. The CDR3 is CASSSRGGQYF. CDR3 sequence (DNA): TGTGCCAGCAGTTCTCGGGGGGGGCAGTACTTC.

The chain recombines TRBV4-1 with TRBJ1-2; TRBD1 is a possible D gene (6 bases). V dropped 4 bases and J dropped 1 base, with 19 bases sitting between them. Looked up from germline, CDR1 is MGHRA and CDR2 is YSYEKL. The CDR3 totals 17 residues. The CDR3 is CASSPHAQGRINYGYTF. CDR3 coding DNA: TGCGCCAGCAGCCCTCATGCACAGGGTCGGATTAACTATGGCTACACCTTC.

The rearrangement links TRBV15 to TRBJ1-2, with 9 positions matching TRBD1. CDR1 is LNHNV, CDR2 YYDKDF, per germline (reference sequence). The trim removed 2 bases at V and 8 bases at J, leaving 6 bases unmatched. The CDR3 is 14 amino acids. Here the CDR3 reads CATSRLTGGGGYTF. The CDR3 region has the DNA TGTGCCACCAGCAGACTGACAGGGGGAGGAGGCTACACCTTC.

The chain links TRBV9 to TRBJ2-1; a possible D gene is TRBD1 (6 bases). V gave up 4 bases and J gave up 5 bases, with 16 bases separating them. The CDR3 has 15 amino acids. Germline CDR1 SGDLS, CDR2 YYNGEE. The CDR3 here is CASSPAGTRDNEQFF. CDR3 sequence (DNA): TGTGCCAGCAGCCCAGCCGGGACACGAGACAATGAGCAGTTCTTC.

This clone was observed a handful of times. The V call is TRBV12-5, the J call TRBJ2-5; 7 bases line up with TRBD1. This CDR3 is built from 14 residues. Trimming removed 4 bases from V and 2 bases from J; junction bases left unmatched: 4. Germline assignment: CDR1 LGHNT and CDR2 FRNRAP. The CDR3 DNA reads TGTGCTAGTGGTTGGACAGGAACTCAAGAGACCCAGTACTTC. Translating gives CASGWTGTQETQYF.

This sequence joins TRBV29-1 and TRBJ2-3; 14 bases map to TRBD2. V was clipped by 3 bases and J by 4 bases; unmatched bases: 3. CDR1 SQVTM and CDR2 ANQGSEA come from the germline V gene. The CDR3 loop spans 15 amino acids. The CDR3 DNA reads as TGCAGCGTTGATGGGACTAGCGGGAGTGCAGATACGCAGTATTTT. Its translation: CSVDGTSGSADTQYF.

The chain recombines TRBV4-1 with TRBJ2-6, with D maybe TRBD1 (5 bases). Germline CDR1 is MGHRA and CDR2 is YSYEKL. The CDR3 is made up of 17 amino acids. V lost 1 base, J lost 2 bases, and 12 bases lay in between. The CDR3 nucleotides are TGCGCCAGCAGCCAAGTTATTTCAGGGCCTGGGGCCAACGTCCTGACTTTC. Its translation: CASSQVISGPGANVLTF.

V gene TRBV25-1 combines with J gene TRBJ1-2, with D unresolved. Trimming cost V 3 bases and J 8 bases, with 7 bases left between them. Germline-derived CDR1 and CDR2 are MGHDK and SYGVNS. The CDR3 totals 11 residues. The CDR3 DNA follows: TGTGCCAGCAGTGACCTGGGCGGCTACACCTTC. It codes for CASSDLGGYTF.

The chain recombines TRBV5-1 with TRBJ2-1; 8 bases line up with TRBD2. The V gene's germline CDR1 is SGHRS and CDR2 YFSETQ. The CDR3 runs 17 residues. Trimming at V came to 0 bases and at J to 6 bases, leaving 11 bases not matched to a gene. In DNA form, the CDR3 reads TGCGCCAGCAGCTTGGCCGGGGGGGCGCGGTATCCCAATGAGCAGTTCTTC. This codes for CASSLAGGARYPNEQFF.

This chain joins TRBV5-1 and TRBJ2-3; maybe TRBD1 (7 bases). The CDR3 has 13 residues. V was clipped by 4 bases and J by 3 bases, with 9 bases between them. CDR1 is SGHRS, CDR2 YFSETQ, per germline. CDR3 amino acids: CASSQGGTDTQYF. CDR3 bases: TGCGCCAGCAGCCAGGGGGGTACAGATACGCAGTATTTT.

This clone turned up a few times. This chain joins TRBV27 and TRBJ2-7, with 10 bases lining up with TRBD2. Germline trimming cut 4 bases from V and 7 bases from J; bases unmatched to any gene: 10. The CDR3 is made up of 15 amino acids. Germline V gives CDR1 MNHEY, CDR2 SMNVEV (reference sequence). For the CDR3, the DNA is TGTGCCAGCAGTTCCGCCGCTAGCGGGAGAGGGGAGCAGTACTTC. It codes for CASSSAASGRGEQYF.

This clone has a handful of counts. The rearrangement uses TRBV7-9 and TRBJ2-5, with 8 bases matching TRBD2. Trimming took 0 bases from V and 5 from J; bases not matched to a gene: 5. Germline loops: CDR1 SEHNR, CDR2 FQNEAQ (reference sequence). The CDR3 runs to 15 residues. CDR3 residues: CASSLASGSSETQYF. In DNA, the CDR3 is TGTGCCAGCAGCTTAGCAAGCGGGAGCAGCGAGACCCAGTACTTC.